The clone carrying this T cell receptor beta chain was recorded only once. Its antigen remains unknown. It may be a read error: a sequence one base away is much more abundant. Tregs were sorted as CD4+CD25+CD127-/low cells. Regarding the study as a whole: Tumor-infiltrating Treg TCR alpha and beta sequences overlapped most with tumor naive CD4+ T cells, then blood naive. In terms of TCR gene usage, tumor memory CD4+ T cells clustered together with blood and lymph node memory CD4+ cells, as well as with lymph node naive CD4+ cells. The larger-cohort validation was restricted to a single TCR beta V-J rearrangement rather than whole repertoires.

CDR1 and CDR2 (germline): DFQATT, SNEGSKA (reference sequence). The CDR3 spans 10 residues. Full-length variable regions came from constant-region reverse primers plus semi-nested Nested Universal Primer A PCR. MiXCR was run by TCRdb on the 5' RACE reads, yielding one entry per CDR3 protein. Of some 44,000 distinct CDR3 sequences in the sample, roughly a fifth were seen once. The source is a female donor with breast cancer. The sequenced sample consisted of Tregs sorted from blood. The V and J genes are TRBV20-1 and TRBJ1-2; no clear D gene. CDR3 nucleotides: TGCAGTGCCCGGACGCTTGGCTACGCCTTC. As protein: CSARTLGYAF.